The rows below give T cell receptor beta chains drawn from one sample of a study of blood T cell repertoires in COVID-19. The assay was immunoSEQ multiplex PCR, and TCRdb's table has in-frame clones only and misses some. The data hold about 200,000 clones, with 87% observed a single time. Sequenced input: peripheral blood. These receptors all stem from a man between 60 and 70 years old with active or convalescent COVID-19. Both conserved end residues are part of each CDR3. A D gene is named only where the DNA matches it firmly.

J gene: TRBJ2-7
D gene: TRBD2
V gene: TRBV23-1
CDR3 protein: CASSQSWLAGTYEQYF
CDR3 DNA: TGCGCCAGCAGTCAATCCTGGCTAGCGGGGACCTACGAGCAGTACTTC

J gene: TRBJ1-2
D gene: .
V gene: TRBV20-1
CDR3 protein: CSASKLYGYTF
CDR3 DNA: TGCAGTGCTAGTAAACTCTATGGCTACACCTTC

J gene: TRBJ2-7
D gene: TRBD2
V gene: TRBV5-1
CDR3 protein: CASSTVPSGVIYEQYF
CDR3 DNA: TGCGCCAGCAGCACCGTCCCTAGCGGGGTAATCTACGAGCAGTACTTC

J gene: TRBJ1-6
D gene: TRBD1
V gene: TRBV19
CDR3 protein: CATADRATYNSPLHF
CDR3 DNA: TGTGCCACCGCGGACAGGGCCACCTATAATTCACCCCTCCACTTT

J gene: TRBJ1-6
D gene: .
V gene: TRBV12-3/TRBV12-4
CDR3 protein: CASSLSNNSPLHF
CDR3 DNA: TGTGCCAGCAGTTTATCTAATAATTCACCCCTCCACTTT

J gene: TRBJ1-3
D gene: .
V gene: TRBV11-2
CDR3 protein: CASSPVSSGNTIYF
CDR3 DNA: TGTGCCAGCAGCCCAGTAAGCTCTGGAAACACCATATATTTT

J gene: TRBJ1-6
D gene: .
V gene: TRBV9
CDR3 protein: CASSAQLQGNSSPLHF
CDR3 DNA: TGTGCCAGCAGCGCCCAGCTACAGGGAAACAGTTCACCCCTCCACTTT

J gene: TRBJ1-1
D gene: .
V gene: TRBV27
CDR3 protein: CASSLLATNTEAFF
CDR3 DNA: TGTGCCAGCAGTTTATTAGCAACGAACACTGAAGCTTTCTTT

J gene: TRBJ2-7
D gene: TRBD1
V gene: TRBV4-2
CDR3 protein: CASSQDAGQGAYEQYF
CDR3 DNA: TGTGCCAGCAGCCAAGATGCGGGACAGGGGGCCTACGAGCAGTACTTC

J gene: TRBJ1-6
D gene: .
V gene: TRBV7-2
CDR3 protein: CASSSTGYYSPLHF
CDR3 DNA: TGTGCCAGCAGCTCAACAGGGTATTACTCACCCCTCCACTTT

J gene: TRBJ2-7
D gene: TRBD1
V gene: TRBV29-1
CDR3 protein: CSVEAGTGGPLRQYF
CDR3 DNA: TGCAGCGTTGAAGCCGGGACAGGGGGTCCCTTAAGGCAGTACTTC

J gene: TRBJ2-7
D gene: TRBD2
V gene: TRBV5-1
CDR3 protein: CASSLGPLGGSSYEQYF
CDR3 DNA: TGCGCCAGCAGCTTAGGACCCTTGGGGGGGTCCTCCTACGAGCAGTACTTC

J gene: TRBJ2-5
D gene: .
V gene: TRBV3-1/TRBV3-2
CDR3 protein: CASSQERLLAAQETQYF
CDR3 DNA: TGTGCCAGCAGCCAAGAACGGCTGCTAGCCGCACAAGAGACCCAGTACTTC